The subject of this entry is one TCR beta chain. In the authors' methods: Estimated nucleated cell counts came from reference gene primer amplification. Repertoires were generated with immunoSEQ multiplex PCR, while TCRdb's copy carries only in-frame clones and drops some. V, J and clone size derive from that table, while D and trimming were established from the DNA sequence. The sample shows some 200,000 clones, nearly 85% of them seen only once. Trimming at V came to 2 bases and at J to 4 bases, leaving 3 bases not matched to a gene. This CDR3 has 14 amino acids. CDR1 and CDR2 from the germline V gene are KGHDR and SFDVKD. The data are from a study of blood T cell repertoires in COVID-19. At the level of the study: Samples taken during acute and convalescent COVID-19 were collected in the United States, Italy and Spain. The cDNA or gDNA used as material had been derived from T cells, B-cell-depleted T cells, or PBMCs.

Specimen: peripheral blood. The clonotype was recovered from a woman younger than 45 with COVID-19, enrolled during active disease. V is TRBV24-1 and J is TRBJ1-1; 7 nucleotides align to TRBD1. This CDR3 is CATSDSQGGTEAFF. CDR3 DNA sequence: TGTGCCACCAGTGATTCTCAGGGGGGCACTGAAGCTTTCTTT.